The TCR beta chain under discussion was sequenced for a study of blood T cell repertoires in COVID-19. Whole-study context: Acute-phase and convalescent COVID-19 samples originated in the United States, Italy and Spain.

Germline CDR1 ENHRY, CDR2 SYGVKD. This CDR3 comprises 14 residues. Trimming took 3 bases from V and 2 from J; bases not matched to a gene: 4. Profiling relied on immunoSEQ multiplex PCR, and the TCRdb table lists in-frame clones only, not all of them. The sample has 40,000 to 60,000 clones, around 87% seen once; the top ten hold 2.1%. It was during active infection that Seattle patients were enrolled and then longitudinally followed. This chain connects TRBV10-3 to TRBJ2-7, with 7 bases matching TRBD2. The sample taken for sequencing was peripheral blood. This TCR was recovered from a woman of 80 years or more with COVID-19, enrolled during active disease. The CDR3 bases are TGTGCCATCAGTGACCATGCGGGGGCCTACGAGCAGTACTTC. Amino acids: CAISDHAGAYEQYF.